A selection of T cell receptor beta chains follows, all from one sample in a study of T cell changes during pregnancy in multiple sclerosis. The data were produced by immunoSEQ multiplex PCR, yet TCRdb's version contains in-frame clones alone and is incomplete. The sample yields about 77,000 clones, approximately 90% seen once. Sequenced here: peripheral blood, sampled before pregnancy. The receptors were gathered from a female donor with multiple sclerosis, enrolled in a pregnancy study. The CDR3 runs from the conserved cysteine through the conserved F or W. D genes are given only for firm matches. The size field is filled for only some rows; it gives once, few, many or a size class.

>TRBV5-1|-|TRBJ2-1|TRBD2|14
CASSSGLVLSVQFF
TGCGCCAGCAGCTCGGGACTAGTTTTATCCGTGCAGTTCTTC
>TRBV5-6|-|TRBJ2-7|-|11
CASSLGAQQYF
TGTGCCAGCAGCTTGGGGGCGCAGCAGTACTTC
>TRBV5-1|-|TRBJ2-1|TRBD2|17
CASSLRPGTSGYNEQFF
TGCGCCAGCAGCTTGCGGCCGGGGACTAGCGGTTACAATGAGCAGTTCTTC
>TRBV5-1|-|TRBJ2-5|TRBD2|15
CASSLVAGDLGIQYF
TGCGCCAGCAGCTTGGTAGCGGGGGACCTGGGGATCCAGTACTTC
>TRBV29-1|few|TRBJ1-2|-|11
CAEGRDYGYTF
TGCGCCGAGGGTAGGGACTATGGCTACACCTTC
>TRBV5-1|-|TRBJ2-3|-|14
CASSLESSQDTQYF
TGCGCCAGCAGCTTGGAATCTAGCCAAGATACGCAGTATTTT
>TRBV10-2|-|TRBJ2-7|TRBD1|14
CASRGTGETYEQYF
TGCGCCAGCAGAGGGACAGGGGAGACCTACGAGCAGTACTTC
>TRBV7-3|-|TRBJ2-1|TRBD1|14
CASSDGTAYNEQFF
TGTGCCAGCAGCGACGGGACAGCCTACAATGAGCAGTTCTTC
>TRBV15|-|TRBJ2-1|TRBD1|16
CATSRDIGTGGHEQFF
TGTGCCACCAGCAGAGATATCGGGACAGGGGGCCATGAGCAGTTCTTC
>TRBV7-2|-|TRBJ1-2|TRBD1|15
CASSLADRWGQGYTF
TGTGCCAGCAGCTTAGCGGACAGGTGGGGACAAGGCTACACCTTC
>TRBV6-5|-|TRBJ1-2|-|13
CASSPQSFYGYTF
TGTGCCAGCAGTCCCCAGTCGTTCTATGGCTACACCTTC
>TRBV5-1|few|TRBJ1-4|-|13
CASSSQGEEKLFF
TGCGCCAGCAGCTCGCAGGGTGAGGAAAAACTGTTTTTT